What follows are 2 T cell receptor beta chains derived from one specimen sequenced in a study of cytomegalovirus exposure and HLA in healthy donors (dated by TCRdb to about 2017). The library was prepared using the immunoSEQ multiplex PCR assay. The multiplex PCR relied on a mix of 60 forward primers for TCR Vbeta segments and 13 reverse primers for TCR Jbeta segments. The table comes from immuneACCESS by way of TCRdb, which keeps in-frame sequences with V and J called. Part of the clones is missing from these tables; in studies checked, under half for an unresolved V gene and the rest for unknown reasons. For this sample there are around 200,000 clones; around 86% appear just once. More than 6% of the sample is held by the ten biggest clonotypes. The specimen sequenced was PBMCs. The receptors here all came from a man between 40 and 49 years old in good health and CMV-seropositive.

The rearrangement joins TRBV2 to TRBJ1-1; 9 positions agree with TRBD1. The CDR3 is 14 residues long. In germline, CDR1 is SNHLY, CDR2 FYNNEI. V shed 6 bases and J 4 bases; nucleotides not matched to a gene: 6. CDR3 nucleotides: TGTGCCAGCAGGGGGACAGGGCGAGGCACTGAAGCTTTCTTT. The encoded protein is CASRGTGRGTEAFF. The full variable domain, its missing parts supplied by reference TRBV2 and TRBJ1-1, is EPEVTQTPSHQVTQMGQEVILRCVPISNHLYFYWYRQILGQKVEFLVSFYNNEISEKSEIFDDQFSVERPDGSNFTLKIRSTKLEDSAMYFCASRGTGRGTEAFFGQGTRLTVV.

The rearrangement uses TRBV5-6 and TRBJ2-5, with D unclear. Germline V gene sequence: CDR1 SGHDT, CDR2 YYEEEE. V lost 4 bases and J 5 bases, leaving 6 bases between the germline ends. The CDR3 contains 11 residues. The CDR3 nucleotides are TGTGCCAGCAGCCTCAGGGAGACCCAGTACTTC. Amino acids: CASSLRETQYF.